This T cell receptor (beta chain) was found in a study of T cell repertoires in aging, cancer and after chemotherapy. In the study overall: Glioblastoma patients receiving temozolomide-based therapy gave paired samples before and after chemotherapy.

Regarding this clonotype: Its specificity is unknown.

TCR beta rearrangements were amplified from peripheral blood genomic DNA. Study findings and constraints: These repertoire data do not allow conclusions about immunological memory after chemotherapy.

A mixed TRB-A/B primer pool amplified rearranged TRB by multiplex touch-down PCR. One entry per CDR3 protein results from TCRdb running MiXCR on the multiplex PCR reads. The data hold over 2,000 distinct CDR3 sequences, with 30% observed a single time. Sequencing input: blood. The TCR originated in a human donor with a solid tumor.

This CDR3 is CSASLAGELETQYF. CDR3 sequence (DNA): TGCAGTGCTTCGCTAGCGGGGGAATTGGAGACCCAGTACTTC. J is TRBJ2-5 and V is TRBV20-1; 10 bases match TRBD2. Germline V gene lookup returns CDR1 DFQATT and CDR2 SNEGSKA (reference sequence). The CDR3 consists of 14 residues. Trimming removed 5 bases from V and 5 bases from J; junction bases left unmatched: 8.